Given below is one TCR beta chain in context. V was clipped by 6 bases and J by 3 bases; unmatched bases: 4. The CDR3 totals 13 residues. Germline V CDR1 and CDR2: MNHEY, SMNVEV (reference sequence). Sequencing was performed with immunoSEQ multiplex PCR; in TCRdb, only in-frame clones are kept and a portion is missing. The table has some 380,000 clones, around 87% seen once. The entry originates in a study of blood T cell repertoires in COVID-19. The sequence derives from a man aged 30 to 39 who had recovered from COVID-19. The sequencing sample was made of PBMCs or T cells enriched from blood (not recorded which). V is TRBV27 and J is TRBJ2-7, with TRBD1 identical over 8 bases. Here the CDR3 DNA reads TGTGCCAGCAGCCGACAGGGGAGCTACGAGCAGTACTTC. This gives the protein CASSRQGSYEQYF.